This entry describes one T cell receptor (beta chain). This table comes from immunoSEQ multiplex PCR, and its TCRdb copy is limited to in-frame clones, with some not included. The sample lists approximately 100,000 clones, roughly 89% occurring once. This entry belongs to a study of control samples from healthy donors and cancer patients. V was trimmed by 8 bases and J by 2 bases, leaving 18 bases between them. The length of the CDR3 is 15 residues. The germline V gene encodes CDR1 MDHEN and CDR2 SYDVKM. The TCR comes from a human donor in good health. The donor label of this sample is uncertain. Sequences were obtained from blood. The rearrangement links TRBV28 to TRBJ1-2; TRBD1 is a possible D gene (6 bases). The CDR3 loop is CASFPGGAVNYGYTF. CDR3 sequence (DNA): TGTGCCAGCTTTCCGGGGGGCGCGGTAAACTATGGCTACACCTTC.